This TCR beta chain was recorded in a study of cytomegalovirus exposure and HLA in healthy donors. Study-level results: TCR beta chains numbering some 160 were designated cytomegalovirus-associated. The likely explanation for a cluster of highly shared sequence variants was sequencing artifact.

On this clone itself: Its antigen is undetermined.

PCR primers comprised 60 Vbeta and 13 Jbeta primers. The data were produced by immunoSEQ multiplex PCR, yet TCRdb's version contains in-frame clones alone and is incomplete. The profile shows roughly 250,000 clones, about 66% of them singletons. Germline V lookup: CDR1 SGHRS, CDR2 YFSETQ. This CDR3 is built from 14 residues. J was trimmed by 5 bases and V by 3 bases; bases with no gene match: 6. What was sequenced was PBMCs. This chain links TRBV5-1 with TRBJ2-3; 7 bases map to TRBD1. This clonotype originated in a female donor in good health and CMV-seronegative. CDR3 DNA sequence: TGCGCCAGCAGCTCCGAACAGGGGCAAGATACGCAGTATTTT. It encodes CASSSEQGQDTQYF.